This T cell receptor (beta chain) was found in a study of blood T cell repertoires in COVID-19. Study context: Samples taken during acute and convalescent COVID-19 were collected in the United States, Italy and Spain.

Participants were aged about 18 to 90 years, lived in about 26 US areas, and enrolled virtually. Categorization into cohorts depended on clinical history that participants reported. TCRdb's copy holds only in-frame clones and misses some; the assay was immunoSEQ multiplex PCR. The sample lists 150,000 to 200,000 clones, 80% occurring once. This clone was found a few times. CDR3 length: 14 amino acids. V trimming: 7 bases; J trimming: 4 bases; junction bases outside the gene matches: 9. Germline lookup yields CDR1 SGHRS and CDR2 YFSETQ. This chain uses TRBV5-1 with TRBJ1-1; 8 bases are shared with TRBD1. The sample taken for sequencing was PBMCs or T cells enriched from blood (not recorded which). This TCR came from a middle-aged man who had recovered from COVID-19. The CDR3 DNA reads TGCGCCAGCGGGACCGGGACAGGCGGCACTGAAGCTTTCTTT. Translated, it gives CASGTGTGGTEAFF.